One and the same sample provided the 15 T cell receptor beta chains below, sequenced in a study of regulatory T cells in long-lasting Graves disease (dated by TCRdb to about 2021). Interpreted using the paper, the time point label stands for: newly diagnosed GD, antithyroid drugs for less than 3 months. RNA was extracted from PBMCs in TRIzol for both TCR sequencing and RNA sequencing. The library was built by means of multiplex PCR. The run used an Illumina HiSeq 4000. CDR3 regions were amplified by Arm-PCR with iRepertoire HTBI primers to construct TCR beta libraries. TCRdb took the public reads, trimmed them with fastp at Q25, ran MiXCR for clone calling and kept in-frame beta chains. Every entry covers one CDR3 protein and lists the most common genes and DNA from its rows. The sample has 250,000 to 300,000 distinct CDR3 sequences on record, about 18% of them singletons. The ten largest account for 13% to 15% of the sample.

The sample was also linked to a second study, of T cells in Graves' hyperthyroidism and ophthalmopathy.

The material sequenced was peripheral blood mononuclear cells (PBMCs), taken at new diagnosis, from a patient treated with antithyroid drugs. These receptors all stem from a woman in her thirties with Graves disease. Donor details come from another sample of the same person, matched by shared clones.

In its sample, this clonotype was seen many times. V and J are TRBV5-6 and TRBJ1-2; 9 bases agree with TRBD1. This CDR3 has 14 amino acids. With V trimmed by 4 bases and J by 8 bases, 9 bases remained unmatched. Looked up from germline, CDR1 is SGHDT and CDR2 is YYEEEE. CDR3 in DNA: TGTGCCAGCAGCCGGGAACAGGGGGCGAGAGGCTACACCTTC. This gives the protein CASSREQGARGYTF. The entire variable domain, with the rest obtained from reference TRBV5-6 and TRBJ1-2, is as follows: DAGVTQSPTHLIKTRGQQVTLRCSPKSGHDTVSWYQQALGQGPQFIFQYYEEEERQRGNFPDRFSGHQFPNYSSELNVNALLLGDSALYLCASSREQGARGYTFGSGTRLTVV.

At least ten counts were recorded for this clonotype. V and J are TRBV6-5 and TRBJ1-1; unclear D gene. Germline CDR1 reads MNHEY; CDR2 reads SVGAGI. The CDR3 contains 13 residues. Deletions cut 4 bases from V and 6 bases from J, with 12 bases between. DNA for the CDR3: TGTGCCAGCAGTTTCTTGGGTAGGGCTGAAGCTTTCTTT. It yields the protein CASSFLGRAEAFF.

This clonotype was seen many times. CDR3: CASSLARANYGYTF. As DNA, the CDR3 is TGTGCCAGCAGCTTAGCGCGGGCCAACTATGGCTACACCTTC. The gene calls are TRBV7-9 and TRBJ1-2; D is unresolved. This CDR3 contains 14 residues. Germline CDR1 and CDR2: SEHNR and FQNEAQ (reference sequence). Trimming shortened V by 0 bases and J by 2 bases, and 7 bases separated the two germline ends. The whole variable domain, filled in from reference TRBV7-9 and TRBJ1-2, reads DTGVSQNPRHKITKRGQNVTFRCDPISEHNRLYWYRQTLGQGPEFLTYFQNEAQLEKSRLLSDRFSAERPKGSFSTLEIQRTEQGDSAMYLCASSLARANYGYTFGSGTRLTVV.

The genes are TRBV5-1 and TRBJ1-4; TRBD1 might be the D (5 bases). The germline V gene has CDR1 SGHRS and CDR2 YFSETQ. This CDR3 has 15 amino acids. Trimming left V 0 bases short and J 1 base short, with 7 bases between. For the CDR3, the DNA is TGCGCCAGCAGCTTGGAGGGACTAACTAATGAAAAACTGTTTTTT. This codes for CASSLEGLTNEKLFF.

The table lists this clonotype with many counts. The chain is built from TRBV15 and TRBJ2-3, with D perhaps assigned TRBD1 or TRBD2 (5 bases each). The germline V gene encodes CDR1 LNHNV and CDR2 YYDKDF (reference sequence). The V and J ends lost 0 bases and 2 bases respectively, with 15 bases between them. CDR3 length: 17 residues. CDR3 nucleotides: TGTGCCACCAGCAGAGATCGGGGCGCTACTAACACAGATACGCAGTATTTT. It translates to CATSRDRGATNTDTQYF.

V usage is TRBV5-5 and J usage is TRBJ1-2; a weak D match, TRBD1 (6 bases). The V gene lost 4 bases and the J gene lost 4 bases, with 14 bases spanning the gap. The CDR3 consists of 14 residues. Germline V gene lookup returns CDR1 SGHKS and CDR2 YYEKEE (reference sequence). The CDR3 sequence: CASSKDRPLYGYTF. In nucleotides, the CDR3 is TGTGCCAGCAGCAAAGACAGGCCCCTCTATGGCTACACCTTC.

This clonotype was seen ten or more times. V is TRBV29-1 and J is TRBJ1-2; D not certain. Germline V lookup: CDR1 SQVTM, CDR2 ANQGSEA. Trimming removed 4 bases at V and 1 base at J, with 7 bases between. This CDR3 comprises 12 residues. The DNA for the CDR3 is TGCAGCGTTGTCCAAAGTAACTATGGCTACACCTTC. Translation: CSVVQSNYGYTF. The complete variable domain, with remaining parts taken from reference TRBV29-1 and TRBJ1-2, reads SAVISQKPSRDICQRGTSLTIQCQVDSQVTMMFWYRQQPGQSLTLIATANQGSEATYESGFVIDKFPISRPNLTFSTLTVSNMSPEDSSIYLCSVVQSNYGYTFGSGTRLTVV.

This clonotype was observed many times. The chain recombines TRBV4-1 with TRBJ2-3; 7 bases are shared with TRBD2. The V gene's germline CDR1 is MGHRA and CDR2 YSYEKL. The J segment lost 10 bases and the V segment lost 1 base, leaving 17 bases of the junction unmatched. The CDR3 is 17 residues long. The CDR3 region is CASSQGRAVKAGLAQYF. The CDR3 region has the DNA TGCGCCAGCAGCCAAGGGAGAGCAGTAAAAGCGGGGTTGGCGCAGTATTTT.

The sample holds a few counts of this clonotype. The chain combines TRBV5-1 with TRBJ2-7; D possibly corresponds to TRBD1 (5 bases). The V end was cut by 1 base, the J end by 5 bases, with 19 bases between. Germline loops: CDR1 SGHRS, CDR2 YFSETQ. CDR3 size: 16 residues. The CDR3 is CASSLPTPRGRDEQYF. The CDR3 region has the DNA TGCGCCAGCAGCTTGCCAACTCCTAGGGGTAGGGACGAGCAGTACTTC.

Ten or more counts support this clonotype. The chain combines TRBV4-2 with TRBJ2-1; D might be TRBD1 or TRBD2, each matching 5 bases. V shed 3 bases and J shed 2 bases, with 8 bases lying between them. The CDR3 loop spans 14 amino acids. The germline V gene has CDR1 LGHNA and CDR2 YNFKEQ. CDR3 sequence reads: CASSQPGPYNEQFF. The DNA of the CDR3 is TGTGCCAGCAGCCAGCCGGGACCCTACAATGAGCAGTTCTTC.

The CDR3 here is CASSYTTSGDTGELFF. In DNA, the CDR3 is TGCGCCAGCAGCTATACGACTAGCGGGGACACCGGGGAGCTGTTTTTT. J is TRBJ2-2 and V is TRBV4-1; 11 bases fit TRBD2. The CDR3 length is 16 residues. Germline V gene lookup returns CDR1 MGHRA and CDR2 YSYEKL. Trimming took 5 bases from V and 3 from J; bases not matched to a gene: 5.

Many counts were recorded for this clonotype. The chain carries TRBV5-1 and TRBJ2-2; 7 nucleotides match TRBD2. V was clipped by 0 bases and J by 5 bases; unmatched bases: 7. There are 16 residues in the CDR3. CDR1 is SGHRS and CDR2 is YFSETQ in the germline V gene. The CDR3 nucleotides are TGCGCCAGCAGCTTGGGGCCTAGCGGTGGAACCGGGGAGCTGTTTTTT. As protein: CASSLGPSGGTGELFF.

This clonotype occurred many times. The J gene is TRBJ2-3, the V gene TRBV11-2; D unclear. The CDR3 sequence is 13 residues long. Trimming removed 2 bases from V and 4 bases from J, with 7 bases in between. CDR1 SGHAT and CDR2 FQNNGV come from the germline V gene. CDR3 residues: CASSLLKPDTQYF. CDR3 nucleotide sequence: TGTGCCAGCAGCTTACTTAAGCCAGATACGCAGTATTTT.

There are a few counts of this clonotype. The chain employs TRBV6-1 and TRBJ1-1; unclear D gene. The CDR3 loop spans 14 amino acids. Germline CDR1 and CDR2: MNHNS and SASEGT. The ends were cut back, 6 bases at V and 6 bases at J, with 17 bases in the middle. CDR3 loop: CASSPQLGIPEAFF. The CDR3 coding sequence is TGTGCCAGCAGCCCTCAATTGGGGATCCCTGAAGCTTTCTTT.

This clonotype was picked up a small number of times. The genes are TRBV6-1 and TRBJ2-2; D is unclear. V dropped 6 bases and J dropped 4 bases, with 12 bases sitting between them. The CDR3 contains 14 residues. Germline lookup yields CDR1 MNHNS and CDR2 SASEGT. Written as DNA, the CDR3 is TGTGCCAGCAGATCCCGACCCCTCACCGGGGAGCTGTTTTTT. It codes for CASRSRPLTGELFF.